These 14 T cell receptor beta chains came from one sample sequenced in a study of CD8+ T cells in alopecia areata. Sequencing relied on a cDNA template that was reverse transcribed from extracted RNA. Repertoires were generated with immunoSEQ multiplex PCR, while TCRdb's copy carries only in-frame clones and drops some. Of under 150,000 clones in the sample, roughly 58% are singletons; the top ten hold 36%. The sequencing input was CD8+ T cells sorted from blood. The origin of the receptors is a human donor in good health.

CDR3 protein: CASSPDADSYEQYF. The CDR3, as DNA: TGTGCCAGCAGTCCGGACGCCGACTCCTACGAGCAGTACTTC. The gene calls are TRBV13 and TRBJ2-7; unclear D gene. The V and J ends lost 6 bases and 0 bases respectively, with 12 bases between them. The germline CDR1 and CDR2 sequences are PRHDT and FYEKMQ (reference sequence). CDR3 length equals 14 residues.

The chain couples TRBV19 to TRBJ1-1, with TRBD1 as a possible D gene (6 bases). Trimming cost V 1 base and J 4 bases, with 13 bases left between them. Per the germline V gene, CDR1 is LNHDA and CDR2 is SQIVND (reference sequence). This CDR3 is 15 amino acids long. The DNA for the CDR3 is TGTGCCAGTAGTATAGGGGCAGGGGAGTCCACTGAAGCTTTCTTT. Translated: CASSIGAGESTEAFF.

This clone turned up a few times. The rearrangement uses TRBV7-9 and TRBJ2-5; perhaps TRBD1 as D (6 bases). CDR3 length equals 15 residues. Germline lookup yields CDR1 SEHNR and CDR2 FQNEAQ (reference sequence). V was trimmed by 8 bases and J by 1 base, leaving 17 bases between them. The CDR3 coding sequence is TGTGCCAGCGGCACCTCCGGGACAATCCAAGAGACCCAGTACTTC. The encoded protein is CASGTSGTIQETQYF.

This clone has only a few counts. The rearrangement joins TRBV29-1 to TRBJ2-2; 8 positions agree with TRBD1. V lost 5 bases, J lost 6 bases, and 11 bases stayed unmatched. Germline CDR1 SQVTM, CDR2 ANQGSEA. The CDR3 is 15 amino acids. CDR3: CSVQGAPTMPGELFF. The CDR3 bases are TGCAGCGTTCAGGGGGCGCCCACTATGCCCGGGGAGCTGTTTTTT.

This CDR3 reads CASSLAATNEQFF. In nucleotides, the CDR3 is TGCGCCAGCAGCTTGGCCGCTACCAATGAGCAGTTCTTC. The J gene is TRBJ2-1, the V gene TRBV5-1; D gene unclear. Germline V gives CDR1 SGHRS, CDR2 YFSETQ. Trimming left V 0 bases short and J 6 bases short, with 7 bases between. The CDR3 consists of 13 residues.

The rearrangement links TRBV4-1 to TRBJ1-5; D remains unclear. CDR3 length equals 14 residues. CDR1 and CDR2 (germline): MGHRA, YSYEKL. V was shortened by 4 bases and J by 3 bases, with 10 bases between the two germline ends. CDR3 amino acids: CASSLEELNQPQHF. In DNA form, the CDR3 reads TGCGCCAGCAGCCTTGAGGAGCTCAATCAGCCCCAGCATTTT.

Only a few counts were recorded for this clone. The rearrangement joins TRBV7-9 to TRBJ2-1, with a tentative D call TRBD1 (6 bases). The V gene's germline CDR1 is SEHNR and CDR2 FQNEAQ (reference sequence). Trimming removed 5 bases at V and 4 bases at J, with 12 bases between. CDR3 length: 14 amino acids. CDR3 DNA: TGTGCCAGCAGCCCCCCAACAGGGTACAATGAGCAGTTCTTC. It yields the protein CASSPPTGYNEQFF.

The chain joins TRBV28 to TRBJ2-5; D may correspond to TRBD1 or TRBD2 (6 bases each). The CDR3 totals 16 residues. Germline assignment: CDR1 MDHEN and CDR2 SYDVKM. V was shortened by 5 bases and J by 0 bases, with 16 bases between the two germline ends. CDR3 sequence reads: CASSPRGAWYQETQYF. CDR3 nucleotides: TGTGCCAGCAGTCCAAGGGGGGCCTGGTACCAAGAGACCCAGTACTTC.

The rearrangement uses TRBV13 and TRBJ2-5; 9 nucleotides agree with TRBD1. The CDR3 runs to 14 residues. The germline V gene has CDR1 PRHDT and CDR2 FYEKMQ (reference sequence). Losses at the gene ends were 0 bases for V and 5 bases for J; bases not matched to a gene: 1. The CDR3 loop reads CASSLGGTGETQYF. The CDR3 DNA reads TGTGCCAGCAGCTTAGGAGGGACAGGGGAGACCCAGTACTTC. Variable domain in full (rest from reference TRBV13 and TRBJ2-5): AAGVIQSPRHLIKEKRETATLKCYPIPRHDTVYWYQQGPGQDPQFLISFYEKMQSDKGSIPDRFSAQQFSDYHSELNMSSLELGDSALYFCASSLGGTGETQYFGPGTRLLVL.

The chain uses TRBV7-8 and TRBJ1-2; TRBD1 aligns across 7 bases. Trimming cost V 4 bases and J 8 bases; bases outside gene matches: 7. The CDR3 has 13 residues. Germline lookup yields CDR1 SGHVS and CDR2 FQNEAQ. CDR3 coding DNA: TGTGCCAGCAGCTATGGGACAGTAGGCGGCTACACCTTC. Protein sequence: CASSYGTVGGYTF.

This rearrangement joins TRBV5-1 to TRBJ2-7; 7 nucleotides align to TRBD2. The CDR3 totals 14 residues. CDR1 is SGHRS, CDR2 YFSETQ, per germline. Losses at the gene ends were 3 bases for V and 0 bases for J; bases not matched to a gene: 3. The CDR3 coding sequence is TGCGCCAGCAGCTCGGGAGGATCCTCCTACGAGCAGTACTTC. Amino acid sequence: CASSSGGSSYEQYF.

The chain joins TRBV29-1 to TRBJ2-7; TRBD1 matches at 7 bases. The CDR3 extends over 11 amino acids. The trim removed 7 bases at V and 1 base at J, leaving 1 base unmatched. Germline CDR1 and CDR2: SQVTM and ANQGSEA. Here the CDR3 DNA reads TGCAGCGGGGGACAGTCCTACGAGCAGTACTTC. It encodes CSGGQSYEQYF.

The chain links TRBV19 to TRBJ2-1; the match to TRBD2 covers 8 bases. This CDR3 has 16 amino acids. The J segment lost 3 bases and the V segment lost 3 bases, leaving 7 bases of the junction unmatched. Germline-derived CDR1 and CDR2 are LNHDA and SQIVND (reference sequence). CDR3 region: CASSIDTSGYYNEQFF. The CDR3 bases are TGTGCCAGTAGTATCGATACTAGCGGATACTACAATGAGCAGTTCTTC.

The genes are TRBV7-9 and TRBJ2-7, with D unclear. Germline-derived CDR1 and CDR2 are SEHNR and FQNEAQ (reference sequence). Trimming stripped 3 bases from V and 3 bases from J, with 3 bases between. The CDR3 length is 11 residues. The CDR3 sequence: CASSFIYEQYF. The DNA of the CDR3 is TGTGCCAGCAGCTTTATCTACGAGCAGTACTTC.